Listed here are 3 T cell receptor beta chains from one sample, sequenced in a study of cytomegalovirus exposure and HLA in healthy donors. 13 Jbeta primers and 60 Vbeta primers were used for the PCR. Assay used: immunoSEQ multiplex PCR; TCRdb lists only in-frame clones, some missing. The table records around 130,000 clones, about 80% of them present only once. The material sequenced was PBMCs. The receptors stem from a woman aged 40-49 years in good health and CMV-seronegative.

The CDR3 here is CASSYGTGRADTQYF. The CDR3 DNA sequence: TGTGCCAGCAGCTATGGGACAGGGAGGGCAGATACGCAGTATTTT. V gene TRBV7-2 combines with J gene TRBJ2-3; TRBD1 matches 9 bases. The CDR3 runs to 15 residues. Per the germline V gene, CDR1 is SGHTA and CDR2 is FQGNSA. V dropped 4 bases and J dropped 4; count of bases not matched to a gene: 6.

CDR3 sequence: CASSFLGTNLDTQYF. The CDR3 bases are TGCGCCAGCAGCTTCTTAGGGACTAACTTAGATACGCAGTATTTT. The chain uses TRBV5-1 and TRBJ2-3; TRBD2 matches at 7 bases. V gave up 2 bases and J gave up 5 bases; unmatched junction bases: 8. CDR1 and CDR2 from the germline V gene are SGHRS and YFSETQ. The CDR3 covers 15 residues.

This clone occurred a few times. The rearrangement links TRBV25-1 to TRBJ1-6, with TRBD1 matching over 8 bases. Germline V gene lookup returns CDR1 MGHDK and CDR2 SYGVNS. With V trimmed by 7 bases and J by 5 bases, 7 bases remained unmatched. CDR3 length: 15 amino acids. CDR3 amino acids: CASKGTGRNNSPLHF. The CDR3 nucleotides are TGTGCCAGCAAGGGGACAGGACGTAATAATTCACCCCTCCACTTT.